This T cell receptor (beta chain) was identified in a study of long-term antiretroviral therapy in people with HIV. Runs used v3.0 of the immunoSEQ assay and were done at survey level. The protocol was immunoSEQ multiplex PCR, while the TCRdb copy is restricted to in-frame clones and leaves out a portion. The table shows about 38,000 clones, with over 75% occurring only once. The sample here was unsorted PBMCs, taken 1.5 years after starting antiretroviral therapy. This TCR derives from a young man with HIV.

For the CDR3, the DNA is TGTGCCAGCAGCTTAGGTCCGGGTAGCCACGAGCAGTACTTC. It is translated as CASSLGPGSHEQYF. The chain is built from TRBV7-9 and TRBJ2-7, with D unclear. Germline values: CDR1 SEHNR, CDR2 FQNEAQ (reference sequence). The CDR3 is 14 residues long. Trimming cost V 1 base and J 5 bases, with 12 bases left between them.